This T cell receptor (beta chain) was found in a study of blood T cell repertoires in COVID-19. At the level of the study: Sites across the United States, Italy and Spain contributed samples from acute and convalescent COVID-19. T cells, B-cell-depleted T cells, or PBMCs provided the cDNA or gDNA that served as material.

The authors' processing: From reference gene primer amplification, estimates of nucleated cell counts were derived. This table comes from immunoSEQ multiplex PCR, and its TCRdb copy is limited to in-frame clones, with some not included. The V and J calls and clone size were taken over from that table, and D and trimming were inferred from the DNA. The table shows 150,000 to 200,000 clones, with 75% to 90% occurring only once. In this sample, this clone turned up a few times. With 9 bases clipped from V and 1 base from J, the junction kept 2 bases outside the gene matches. In germline, CDR1 is MNHEY, CDR2 SVGAGI. The CDR3 has 13 amino acids.

V usage is TRBV6-5 and J usage is TRBJ2-5; 10 nucleotides agree with TRBD2. Material for sequencing was peripheral blood. The TCR sequence derives from a man aged 40-50 years with acute or convalescent COVID-19. The CDR3 nucleotides are TGTGCCAGTCAGCGGGGGGGCCAAGAGACCCAGTACTTC. This translates into CASQRGGQETQYF.